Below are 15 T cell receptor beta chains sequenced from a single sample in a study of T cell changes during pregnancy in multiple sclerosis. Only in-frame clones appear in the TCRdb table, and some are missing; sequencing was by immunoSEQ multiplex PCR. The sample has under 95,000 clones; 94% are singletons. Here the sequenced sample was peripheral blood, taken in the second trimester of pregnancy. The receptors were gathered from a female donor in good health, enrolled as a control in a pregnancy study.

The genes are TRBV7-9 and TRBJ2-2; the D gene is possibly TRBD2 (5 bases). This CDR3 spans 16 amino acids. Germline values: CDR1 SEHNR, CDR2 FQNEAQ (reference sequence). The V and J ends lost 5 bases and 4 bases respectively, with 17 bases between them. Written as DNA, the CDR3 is TGTGCCAGCAGCCTTAGGGCTCGCGGGCTCACCGGGGAGCTGTTTTTT. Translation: CASSLRARGLTGELFF.

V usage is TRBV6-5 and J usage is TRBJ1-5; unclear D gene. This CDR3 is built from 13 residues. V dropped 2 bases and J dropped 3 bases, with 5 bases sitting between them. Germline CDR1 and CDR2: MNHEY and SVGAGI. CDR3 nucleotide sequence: TGTGCCAGCAGTTACAGCCTCAATCAGCCCCAGCATTTT. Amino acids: CASSYSLNQPQHF.

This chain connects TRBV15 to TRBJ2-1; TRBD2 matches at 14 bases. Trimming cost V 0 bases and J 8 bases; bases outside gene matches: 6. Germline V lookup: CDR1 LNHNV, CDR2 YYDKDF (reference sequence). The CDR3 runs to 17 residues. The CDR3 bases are TGTGCCACCAGCAGAGACATGGGACTAGCGGGAGTCCATGAGCAGTTCTTC. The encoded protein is CATSRDMGLAGVHEQFF.

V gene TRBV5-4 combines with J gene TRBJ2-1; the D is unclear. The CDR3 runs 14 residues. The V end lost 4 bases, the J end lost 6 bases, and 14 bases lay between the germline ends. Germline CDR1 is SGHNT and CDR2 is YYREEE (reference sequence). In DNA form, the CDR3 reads TGTGCCAGCAGCCCCGTAACGTCCGGCAATGAGCAGTTCTTC. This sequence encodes CASSPVTSGNEQFF.

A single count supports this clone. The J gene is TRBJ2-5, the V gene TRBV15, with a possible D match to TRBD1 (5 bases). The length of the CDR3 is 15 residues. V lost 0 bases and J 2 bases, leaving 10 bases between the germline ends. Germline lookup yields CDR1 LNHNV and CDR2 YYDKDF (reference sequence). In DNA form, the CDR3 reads TGTGCCACCAGCAGAGATGACAGACAACAAGAGACCCAGTACTTC. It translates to CATSRDDRQQETQYF.

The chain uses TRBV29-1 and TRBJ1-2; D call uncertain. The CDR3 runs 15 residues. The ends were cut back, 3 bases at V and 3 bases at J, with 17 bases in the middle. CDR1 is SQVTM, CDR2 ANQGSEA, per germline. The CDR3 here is CSVDGLRGGYYGYTF. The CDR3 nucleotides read TGCAGCGTTGATGGGCTACGGGGAGGATACTATGGCTACACCTTC.

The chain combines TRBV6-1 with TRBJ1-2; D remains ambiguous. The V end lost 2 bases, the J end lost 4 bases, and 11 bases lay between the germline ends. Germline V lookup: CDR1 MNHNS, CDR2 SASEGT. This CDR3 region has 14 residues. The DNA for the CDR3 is TGTGCCAGCAGTGAATCCGGGAGCAGCTATGGCTACACCTTC. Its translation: CASSESGSSYGYTF.

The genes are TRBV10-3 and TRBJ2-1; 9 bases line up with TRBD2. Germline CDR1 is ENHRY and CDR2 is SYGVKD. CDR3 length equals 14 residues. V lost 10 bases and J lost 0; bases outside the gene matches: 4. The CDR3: CATATSGSYNEQFF. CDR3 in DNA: TGTGCCACTGCGACTAGCGGCTCCTACAATGAGCAGTTCTTC.

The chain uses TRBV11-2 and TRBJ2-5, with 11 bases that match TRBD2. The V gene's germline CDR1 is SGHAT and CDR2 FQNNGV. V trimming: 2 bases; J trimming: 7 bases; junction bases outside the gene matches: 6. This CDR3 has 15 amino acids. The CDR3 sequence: CASSLLTSGSVTQYF. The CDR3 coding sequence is TGTGCCAGCAGCTTACTTACTAGCGGGAGTGTGACCCAGTACTTC.

The CDR3 nucleotides are TGTGCCAGCAGTTTAGTGGCGACTAGCGGGAGGAATGAGCAGTTCTTC. Its translation: CASSLVATSGRNEQFF. The rearrangement joins TRBV28 to TRBJ2-1; TRBD2 aligns across 13 bases. J lost 7 bases, V lost 2 bases, and 5 bases had no gene match. The CDR3 spans 16 residues. Germline V CDR1 and CDR2: MDHEN, SYDVKM. The variable domain in full, with the rest retrieved from reference TRBV28 and TRBJ2-1, is DVKVTQSSRYLVKRTGEKVFLECVQDMDHENMFWYRQDPGLGLRLIYFSYDVKMKEKGDIPEGYSVSREKKERFSLILESASTNQTSMYLCASSLVATSGRNEQFFGPGTRLTVL.

CDR3 amino acids: CASSHDRNTDTQYF. CDR3 nucleotide sequence: TGCGCCAGCAGCCACGACAGGAACACAGATACGCAGTATTTT. The J gene is TRBJ2-3, the V gene TRBV4-1; tentative D call: TRBD1 (6 bases). Per the germline V gene, CDR1 is MGHRA and CDR2 is YSYEKL. The CDR3 is 14 residues long. The ends were cut back, 3 bases at V and 2 bases at J, with 9 bases in the middle.

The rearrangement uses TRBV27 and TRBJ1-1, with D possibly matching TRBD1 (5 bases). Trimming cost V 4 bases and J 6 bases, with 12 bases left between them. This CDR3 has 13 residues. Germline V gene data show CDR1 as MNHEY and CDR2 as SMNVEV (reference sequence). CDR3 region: CASSSRQGPEAFF. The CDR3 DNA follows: TGTGCCAGCAGTTCGAGGCAGGGCCCTGAAGCTTTCTTT.

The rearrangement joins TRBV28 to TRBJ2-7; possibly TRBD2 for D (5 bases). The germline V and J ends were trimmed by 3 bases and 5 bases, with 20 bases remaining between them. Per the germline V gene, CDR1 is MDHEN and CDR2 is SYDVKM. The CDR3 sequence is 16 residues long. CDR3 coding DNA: TGTGCCAGCAGTTTGTCGGGGTATATTGAGGCCCACGAGCAGTACTTC. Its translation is CASSLSGYIEAHEQYF.

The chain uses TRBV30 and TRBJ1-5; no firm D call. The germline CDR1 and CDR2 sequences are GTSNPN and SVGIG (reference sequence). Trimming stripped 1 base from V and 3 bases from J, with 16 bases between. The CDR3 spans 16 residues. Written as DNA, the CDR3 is TGTGCCTGGAGTGCCCCCTTGGGCACCCTCAATCAGCCCCAGCATTTT. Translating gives CAWSAPLGTLNQPQHF.

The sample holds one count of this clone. CDR3 region: CASSLVLGGNIQYF. In DNA, the CDR3 is TGTGCCAGCAGTTTAGTGTTGGGGGGGAACATTCAGTACTTC. V is TRBV27 and J is TRBJ2-4, with 7 bases aligning to TRBD2. V lost 2 bases and J lost 7; bases outside the gene matches: 5. The CDR3 is 14 amino acids. Germline V gene lookup returns CDR1 MNHEY and CDR2 SMNVEV (reference sequence).